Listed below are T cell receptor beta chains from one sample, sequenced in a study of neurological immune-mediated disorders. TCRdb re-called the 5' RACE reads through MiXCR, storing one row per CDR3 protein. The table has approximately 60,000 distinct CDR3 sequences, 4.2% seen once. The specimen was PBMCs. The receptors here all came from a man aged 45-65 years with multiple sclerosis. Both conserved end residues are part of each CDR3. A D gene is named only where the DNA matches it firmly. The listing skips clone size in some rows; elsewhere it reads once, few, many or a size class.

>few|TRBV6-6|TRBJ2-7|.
CASSYSPDSPGYF
TGTGCCAGCAGTTACTCCCCGGACAGCCCAGGGTACTTC
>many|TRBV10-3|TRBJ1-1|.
CAISESRGRMNTEAFF
TGTGCCATCAGTGAGTCCAGGGGCAGGATGAACACTGAAGCTTTCTTT
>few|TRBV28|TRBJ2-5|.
CASSRLGPGKTQYF
TGTGCCAGCAGCCGACTAGGTCCCGGGAAGACCCAGTACTTC
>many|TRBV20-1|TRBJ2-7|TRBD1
CSARDYQRGTGDSYEQYF
TGCAGTGCTAGAGATTATCAGCGCGGGACAGGGGACTCATACGAGCAGTACTTC
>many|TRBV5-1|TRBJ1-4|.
CASSSEGANEKLFF
TGCGCCAGCAGCTCAGAGGGGGCTAATGAAAAACTGTTTTTT
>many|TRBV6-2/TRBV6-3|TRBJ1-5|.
CASSYSGVDNQPQHF
TGTGCCAGCAGTTACTCAGGGGTGGACAATCAGCCCCAGCATTTT
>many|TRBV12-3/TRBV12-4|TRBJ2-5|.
CASRVRLGETQYF
TGTGCCAGCAGGGTCCGGTTGGGGGAGACCCAGTACTTC
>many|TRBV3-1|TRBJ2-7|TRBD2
CASSQGTSGGGPIYEQYF
TGTGCCAGCAGCCAGGGAACCTCAGGCGGGGGGCCAATCTACGAGCAGTACTTC
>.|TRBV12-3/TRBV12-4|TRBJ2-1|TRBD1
CASRGTGASDEQFF
TGTGCCAGCAGAGGGACAGGGGCGTCGGATGAGCAGTTCTTC
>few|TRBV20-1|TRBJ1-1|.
CSSTTTNTEAFF
TGCAGTTCCACTACCACGAACACTGAAGCTTTCTTT
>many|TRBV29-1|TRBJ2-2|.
CSVSLTGELFF
TGCAGCGTCTCCCTTACCGGGGAGCTGTTTTTT
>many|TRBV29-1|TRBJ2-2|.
CSGLSGGELFF
TGCAGCGGTCTATCAGGCGGGGAGCTGTTTTTT
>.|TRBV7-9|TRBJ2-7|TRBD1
CASSLRAGGVHPEQYF
TGTGCCAGCAGCTTACGGGCAGGGGGCGTTCATCCCGAGCAGTACTTC
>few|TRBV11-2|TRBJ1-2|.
CASSPRGRGNYGYTF
TGTGCCAGCAGCCCCCGGGGCAGAGGGAACTATGGCTACACCTTC
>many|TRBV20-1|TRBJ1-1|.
CSARDTKMNRILSRLNTEAFF
TGCAGTGCTAGAGATACCAAGATGAACAGGATCCTCTCCCGCCTGAACACTGAAGCTTTCTTT
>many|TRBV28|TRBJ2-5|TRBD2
CASSQTSGRARETQYF
TGTGCCAGCAGTCAGACTAGCGGGAGGGCCCGGGAGACCCAGTACTTC
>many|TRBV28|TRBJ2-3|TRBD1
CASSNTHRGITDTQYF
TGTGCCAGCAGCAACACCCACAGGGGTATCACAGATACGCAGTATTTT
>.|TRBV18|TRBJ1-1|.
CASSISNRDSEAFF
TGTGCCAGCTCAATATCTAACAGGGACTCTGAAGCTTTCTTT